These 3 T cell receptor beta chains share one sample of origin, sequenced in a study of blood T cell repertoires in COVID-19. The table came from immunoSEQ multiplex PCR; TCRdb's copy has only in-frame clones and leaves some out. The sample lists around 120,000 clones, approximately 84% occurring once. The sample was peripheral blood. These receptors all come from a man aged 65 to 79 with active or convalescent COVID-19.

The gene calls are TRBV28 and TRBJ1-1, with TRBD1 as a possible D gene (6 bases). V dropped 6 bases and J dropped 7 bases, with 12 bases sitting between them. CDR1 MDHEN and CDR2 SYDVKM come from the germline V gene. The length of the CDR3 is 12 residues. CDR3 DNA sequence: TGTGCCAGCAGGAGATTACAGGGTGAAGCTTTCTTT. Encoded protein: CASRRLQGEAFF.

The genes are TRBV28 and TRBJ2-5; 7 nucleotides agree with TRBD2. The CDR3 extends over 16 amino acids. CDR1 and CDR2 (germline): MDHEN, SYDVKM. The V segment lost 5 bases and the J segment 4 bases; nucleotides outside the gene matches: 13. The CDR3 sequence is CASSPPGGRRSETQYF. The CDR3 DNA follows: TGTGCCAGCAGTCCCCCGGGCGGGAGAAGGTCAGAGACCCAGTACTTC.

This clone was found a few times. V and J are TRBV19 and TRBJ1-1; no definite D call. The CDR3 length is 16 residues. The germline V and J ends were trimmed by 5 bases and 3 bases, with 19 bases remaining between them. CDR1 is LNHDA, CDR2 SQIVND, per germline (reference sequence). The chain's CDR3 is CASSPPGGREYTEAFF. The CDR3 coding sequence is TGTGCCAGTAGTCCCCCGGGAGGAAGAGAGTACACTGAAGCTTTCTTT.